A single sample gave rise to the 28 T cell receptor beta chains below, sequenced in a study of T cell repertoires in cytomegalovirus infection. TCRdb independently ran MiXCR on the reads; one entry per CDR3 protein. The sample contains 290,000 or so distinct CDR3 sequences, about 25% of which appear only once. Sample: PBMCs. The receptors were sampled from a human donor in good health (CMV status not recorded). Some clones in this sample may be carry-over from other donors' samples.

Notes on this clonotype: A much larger clone differs from this one at a single base, so this may be a read error. This rearrangement joins TRBV7-6 to TRBJ1-1; D not certain. The V gene lost 1 base and the J gene lost 1 base, with 4 bases spanning the gap. Germline values: CDR1 SGHVS, CDR2 FNYEAQ. The CDR3 extends over 13 amino acids. This CDR3 is CASSLEENTEAFF. CDR3 in DNA: TGTGCCAGCAGCTTAGAGGAGAACACTGAAGCTTTCTTT.

Note on this clonotype: The junction does not match germline at one end; this may be a read error. The J gene is TRBJ2-3, the V gene TRBV6-1; TRBD1 might be the D (5 bases). This CDR3 is 14 amino acids long. CDR1 MNHNS and CDR2 SASEGT come from the germline V gene. The CDR3 here is CASREATGTDTQYF. CDR3 nucleotides: TGTGCCAGCAGAGAAGCGACAGGCACAGATACGCAGTATTTT.

This clonotype was counted at least ten times. This chain links TRBV7-2 with TRBJ2-7; D unresolved. V was cut by 6 bases and J by 2 bases, with 5 bases left in between. This CDR3 is 11 amino acids long. CDR1 and CDR2 (germline): SGHTA, FQGNSA. The CDR3 nucleotides read TGTGCCAGCAGGCTCACCTACGAGCAGTACTTC. This gives the protein CASRLTYEQYF.

V and J are TRBV6-6 and TRBJ2-1, with a possible D match to TRBD2 (7 bases). The ends were cut back, 1 base at V and 8 bases at J, with 15 bases in the middle. The CDR3 is 15 amino acids. CDR1 is MNHNY, CDR2 SVGAGI, per germline (reference sequence). This CDR3 reads CASSYLGGLMDEQFF. The CDR3 DNA reads as TGTGCCAGCAGTTACTTGGGGGGGCTGATGGATGAGCAGTTCTTC.

The chain employs TRBV6-2 or TRBV6-3 and TRBJ2-7, with TRBD1 as a possible D gene (6 bases). V was trimmed by 6 bases and J by 0 bases, leaving 15 bases between them. The CDR3 has 15 residues. Looked up from germline, CDR1 is MNHEY and CDR2 is SVGEGT. CDR3 protein: CASRMGHHTSYEQYF. The CDR3 bases are TGTGCCAGCAGAATGGGACATCACACCTCCTACGAGCAGTACTTC.

The chain joins TRBV6-1 to TRBJ2-3; 10 positions agree with TRBD2. Germline trimming cut 5 bases from V and 2 bases from J; bases unmatched to any gene: 4. The CDR3 totals 15 residues. Germline V lookup: CDR1 MNHNS, CDR2 SASEGT. In nucleotides, the CDR3 is TGTGCCAGCAGTCGGAGCGGGAGGGACACAGATACGCAGTATTTT. It is translated as CASSRSGRDTDTQYF.

In its sample, this clonotype was seen many times. The V call is TRBV28, the J call TRBJ1-5; tentative D call: TRBD1 (5 bases). The CDR3 length is 16 residues. CDR1 is MDHEN and CDR2 is SYDVKM in the germline V gene. V was shortened by 5 bases and J by 7 bases, with 21 bases between the two germline ends. This chain's CDR3 is CASSPPRRVSGQPQHF. The CDR3 DNA follows: TGTGCCAGCAGTCCCCCCCGCAGGGTTTCGGGGCAGCCCCAGCATTTT.

This clonotype was observed many times. V is TRBV7-8 and J is TRBJ2-7; 8 nucleotides line up with TRBD1. Germline loops: CDR1 SGHVS, CDR2 FQNEAQ. The CDR3 is 14 amino acids. The V segment lost 5 bases and the J segment 0 bases; nucleotides outside the gene matches: 3. The CDR3, as DNA: TGTGCCAGCAGCAGGACAGGGAGCTCCTACGAGCAGTACGTC. It is translated as CASSRTGSSYEQYV.

This chain connects TRBV18 to TRBJ2-1, with TRBD2 as a possible D gene (6 bases). Germline CDR1 and CDR2: KGHSH and LQKENI. V shed 0 bases and J shed 9 bases, with 15 bases lying between them. The CDR3 runs 15 residues. CDR3 in amino acids: CASSPPFSREAEQFF. The CDR3 DNA reads as TGTGCCAGCTCACCACCGTTCTCCAGGGAGGCTGAGCAGTTCTTC.

The chain carries TRBV7-2 and TRBJ2-1; TRBD2 matches 15 bases. Trimming cost V 5 bases and J 0 bases; bases outside gene matches: 5. This CDR3 is 18 amino acids long. The germline CDR1 and CDR2 sequences are SGHTA and FQGNSA. The CDR3 here is CASSLGTSGRSSYNEQFF. CDR3 DNA sequence: TGTGCCAGCAGCCTAGGGACTAGCGGGAGGAGCTCCTACAATGAGCAGTTCTTC.

This clonotype was seen a few times. This chain connects TRBV20-1 to TRBJ2-1; D not certain. The V gene's germline CDR1 is DFQATT and CDR2 SNEGSKA (reference sequence). Deletions cut 3 bases from V and 8 bases from J, with 8 bases between. The CDR3 has 11 residues. The CDR3 loop is CSASPLYEQFF. In nucleotides, the CDR3 is TGCAGTGCTAGCCCCCTCTATGAGCAGTTCTTC.

The chain links TRBV30 to TRBJ2-7, with a weak D call TRBD1 (6 bases). The germline gives CDR1 GTSNPN, CDR2 SVGIG (reference sequence). The CDR3 has 14 amino acids. Trimming stripped 3 bases from V and 0 bases from J, with 12 bases between. The CDR3 DNA reads TGTGCCTGGAGGATGACAGGAAGCTCCTACGAGCAGTACTTC. Its protein is CAWRMTGSSYEQYF.

This chain uses TRBV14 with TRBJ2-3; no clear D. This CDR3 is built from 13 residues. Looked up from germline, CDR1 is SGHDN and CDR2 is FVKESK. V was cut by 0 bases and J by 8 bases, with 9 bases left in between. The CDR3 nucleotides are TGTGCCAGCAGCCAAGATGAGCGTGGTACGCAGTATTTT. It is translated as CASSQDERGTQYF.

In this sample, this clonotype turned up many times. This chain uses TRBV6-1 with TRBJ2-1; unclear D gene. This CDR3 region has 13 residues. CDR1 and CDR2 from the germline V gene are MNHNS and SASEGT. Deletions cut 3 bases from V and 7 bases from J, with 10 bases between. The CDR3 sequence is CASSDFIENEQFF. The CDR3 region has the DNA TGTGCCAGCAGTGACTTCATAGAGAATGAGCAGTTCTTC.

The gene calls are TRBV29-1 and TRBJ2-2; 7 bases are shared with TRBD2. After removal of 1 base from V and 1 base from J, the junction contained 6 bases not matched to a gene. This CDR3 is built from 16 residues. CDR1 SQVTM and CDR2 ANQGSEA come from the germline V gene. The CDR3 DNA sequence: TGCAGCGTTGAAGCCCCGACTAGCTGGAACACCGGGGAGCTGTTTTTT. Encoded protein: CSVEAPTSWNTGELFF.

This clonotype has ten or more counts. The V call is TRBV7-6, the J call TRBJ2-1; D uncertain. CDR1 and CDR2 (germline): SGHVS, FNYEAQ. There are 17 residues in the CDR3. V lost 4 bases, J lost 0 bases, and 16 bases lay in between. CDR3 DNA sequence: TGTGCCAGCAGCTCCGCCCTAGGCGGAAGCTCCTACAATGAGCAGTTCTTC. Translated, it gives CASSSALGGSSYNEQFF.

The chain joins TRBV12-3 or TRBV12-4 to TRBJ2-1; 9 nucleotides agree with TRBD2. This CDR3 spans 13 amino acids. Unmatched junction bases numbered 8, after V lost 8 bases and J lost 9 bases. CDR3 DNA sequence: TGTGCCAGCGGAACTAGCGGGTACGGTGAGCAGTTCTTC. This encodes CASGTSGYGEQFF.

The V gene is TRBV29-1, the J gene TRBJ1-2, with TRBD1 matching 10 bases. The CDR3 is 15 amino acids. Germline-derived CDR1 and CDR2 are SQVTM and ANQGSEA. J lost 2 bases, V lost 4 bases, and 7 bases had no gene match. The CDR3 sequence is CSVGGTDRGNYGYTF. CDR3 DNA: TGCAGCGTTGGGGGGACGGACAGGGGGAACTATGGCTACACCTTC. Full variable domain (outside the CDR3, taken from reference TRBV29-1 and TRBJ1-2): SAVISQKPSRDICQRGTSLTIQCQVDSQVTMMFWYRQQPGQSLTLIATANQGSEATYESGFVIDKFPISRPNLTFSTLTVSNMSPEDSSIYLCSVGGTDRGNYGYTFGSGTRLTVV.

This clonotype was seen a handful of times. The chain employs TRBV7-8 and TRBJ2-7; 12 bases are a match to TRBD1. The germline V gene encodes CDR1 SGHVS and CDR2 FQNEAQ. V trimming: 6 bases; J trimming: 2 bases; junction bases outside the gene matches: 2. The CDR3 has 14 amino acids. The CDR3 DNA reads as TGTGCCAGCAGTGGGGACAGGGGGCCCTACGAGCAGTACTTC. Translating it yields CASSGDRGPYEQYF. Filled out from reference TRBV7-8 and TRBJ2-7, the complete variable domain reads GAGVSQSPRYKVAKRGQDVALRCDPISGHVSLFWYQQALGQGPEFLTYFQNEAQLDKSGLPSDRFFAERPEGSVSTLKIQRTQQEDSAVYLCASSGDRGPYEQYFGPGTRLTVT.

The rearrangement links TRBV4-1 to TRBJ2-7; maybe TRBD2 (6 bases). There are 13 residues in the CDR3. Trimming removed 1 base at V and 6 bases at J, with 10 bases between. Germline V gene data show CDR1 as MGHRA and CDR2 as YSYEKL. The CDR3 region is CASSQVGGVEQYF. The DNA of the CDR3 is TGCGCCAGCAGCCAAGTTGGAGGGGTCGAGCAGTACTTC.

The chain joins TRBV11-2 to TRBJ2-2; D is uncertain. Germline V CDR1 and CDR2: SGHAT, FQNNGV. The germline V and J ends were trimmed by 5 bases and 0 bases, with 10 bases remaining between them. The CDR3 sequence is 15 residues long. Written as DNA, the CDR3 is TGTGCCAGCAGCCTGACACTATCGAACACCGGGGAGCTGTTTTTT. It translates to CASSLTLSNTGELFF.

V gene TRBV29-1 combines with J gene TRBJ2-7, with 9 bases identical to TRBD1. After removal of 5 bases from V and 2 bases from J, the junction contained 7 bases not matched to a gene. The germline V gene encodes CDR1 SQVTM and CDR2 ANQGSEA. The CDR3 runs 14 residues. This CDR3 reads CSVMGQGNPYEQYF. In DNA, the CDR3 is TGCAGCGTTATGGGACAGGGTAACCCCTACGAGCAGTACTTC.

This chain uses TRBV6-8 with TRBJ2-7; TRBD2 agrees at 13 bases. Germline-derived CDR1 and CDR2 are MNHGY and SAAAGT. V was clipped by 6 bases and J by 2 bases; unmatched bases: 7. The CDR3 covers 16 residues. The CDR3 reads CASRRGTSGRAYEQYF. The CDR3 nucleotides read TGTGCCAGCAGAAGGGGTACTAGCGGGAGGGCCTACGAGCAGTACTTC.

This chain connects TRBV2 to TRBJ1-1, with D uncertain. Trimming left V 2 bases short and J 1 base short, with 5 bases between. This CDR3 contains 13 residues. The V gene's germline CDR1 is SNHLY and CDR2 FYNNEI. CDR3 nucleotides: TGTGCCAGCAGTGAAAGCCGGAACACTGAAGCTTTCTTT. As protein: CASSESRNTEAFF.

This clonotype was picked up many times. The chain uses TRBV4-1 and TRBJ1-4; D might be TRBD1 (5 bases). V lost 4 bases and J lost 13, with 13 bases in between. The CDR3 runs to 12 residues. Germline V gives CDR1 MGHRA, CDR2 YSYEKL. The CDR3 DNA follows: TGCGCCAGCAGCCGGGGGGAGGGTAGACTGTTTTTT. Its protein is CASSRGEGRLFF.

There are many counts of this clonotype. This chain links TRBV20-1 with TRBJ2-5, with 7 bases that match TRBD1. In germline, CDR1 is DFQATT, CDR2 SNEGSKA (reference sequence). V was pared by 6 bases and J by 1 base, with 11 bases of the junction left unmatched. The CDR3 is 15 amino acids. As DNA, the CDR3 is TGCAGTGCCAGACGACAGGGAAAACCCCAAGAGACCCAGTACTTC. Amino acid sequence: CSARRQGKPQETQYF.

V and J are TRBV12-3 or TRBV12-4 and TRBJ2-1, with TRBD2 matching 13 bases. This CDR3 contains 15 residues. The V gene end was trimmed by 4 bases and the J gene end by 10 bases; junction bases not matched to a gene: 7. The CDR3 sequence is CASSWTSGGQSEQFF. The CDR3 DNA is TGTGCCAGCAGTTGGACTAGCGGGGGCCAGTCGGAGCAGTTCTTC.

This clonotype came up many times. V is TRBV7-2 and J is TRBJ2-3; D uncertain. The germline V and J ends were trimmed by 8 bases and 2 bases, with 11 bases remaining between them. Germline CDR1 reads SGHTA; CDR2 reads FQGNSA. This CDR3 region has 13 residues. The CDR3 sequence is CASGWYHTDTQYF. CDR3 in DNA: TGTGCCAGCGGCTGGTACCACACAGATACGCAGTATTTT. The full variable domain, completed using reference TRBV7-2 and TRBJ2-3, is GAGVSQSPSNKVTEKGKDVELRCDPISGHTALYWYRQSLGQGLEFLIYFQGNSAPDKSGLPSDRFSAERTGGSVSTLTIQRTQQEDSAVYLCASGWYHTDTQYFGPGTRLTVL.